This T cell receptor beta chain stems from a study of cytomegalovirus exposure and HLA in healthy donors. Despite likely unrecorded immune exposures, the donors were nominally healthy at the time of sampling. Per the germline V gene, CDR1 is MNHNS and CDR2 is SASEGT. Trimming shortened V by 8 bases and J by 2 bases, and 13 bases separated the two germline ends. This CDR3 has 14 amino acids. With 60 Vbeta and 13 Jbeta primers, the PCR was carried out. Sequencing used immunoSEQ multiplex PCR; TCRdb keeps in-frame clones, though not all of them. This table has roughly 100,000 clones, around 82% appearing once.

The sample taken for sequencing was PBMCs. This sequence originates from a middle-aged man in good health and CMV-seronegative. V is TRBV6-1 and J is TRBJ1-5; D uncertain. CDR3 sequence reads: CASGREGGNQPQHF. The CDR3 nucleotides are TGTGCCAGCGGGAGGGAAGGAGGCAATCAGCCCCAGCATTTT.